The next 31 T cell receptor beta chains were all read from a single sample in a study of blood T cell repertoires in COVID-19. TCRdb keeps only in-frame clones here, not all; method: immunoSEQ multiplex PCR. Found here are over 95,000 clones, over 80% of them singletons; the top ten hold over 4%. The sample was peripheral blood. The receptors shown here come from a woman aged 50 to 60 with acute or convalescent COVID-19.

The CDR3 spells CASSQLTTAGSGNTIYF. The CDR3 DNA follows: TGCGCCAGCAGCCAACTGACCACCGCAGGCTCAGGAAACACCATATATTTT. This chain connects TRBV4-1 to TRBJ1-3; D gene unclear. V was trimmed by 2 bases and J by 4 bases, leaving 18 bases between them. This CDR3 comprises 17 residues. Germline lookup yields CDR1 MGHRA and CDR2 YSYEKL.

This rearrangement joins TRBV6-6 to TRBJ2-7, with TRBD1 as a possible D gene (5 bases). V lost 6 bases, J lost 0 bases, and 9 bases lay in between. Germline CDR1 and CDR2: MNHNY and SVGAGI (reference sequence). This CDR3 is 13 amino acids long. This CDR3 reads CASRDSSSYEQYF. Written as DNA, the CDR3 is TGTGCCAGCAGAGACAGTAGCTCCTACGAGCAGTACTTC.

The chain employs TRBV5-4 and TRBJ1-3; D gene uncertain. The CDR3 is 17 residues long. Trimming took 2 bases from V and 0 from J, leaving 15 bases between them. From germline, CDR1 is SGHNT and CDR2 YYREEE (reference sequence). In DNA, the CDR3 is TGTGCCAGCAGCTTAAAGGGCGGGCTCATCTCTGGAAACACCATATATTTT. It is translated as CASSLKGGLISGNTIYF.

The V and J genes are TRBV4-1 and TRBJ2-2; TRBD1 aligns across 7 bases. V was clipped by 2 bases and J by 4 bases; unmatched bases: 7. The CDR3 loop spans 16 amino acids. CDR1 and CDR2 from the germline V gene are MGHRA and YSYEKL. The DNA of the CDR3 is TGCGCCAGCAGCCAAACCGACAGGGTTGGCACCGGGGAGCTGTTTTTT. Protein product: CASSQTDRVGTGELFF.

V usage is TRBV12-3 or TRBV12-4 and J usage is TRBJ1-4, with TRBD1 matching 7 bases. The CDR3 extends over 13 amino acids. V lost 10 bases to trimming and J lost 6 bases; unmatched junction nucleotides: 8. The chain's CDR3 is CATKTGLDEKLFF. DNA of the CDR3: TGTGCCACCAAGACAGGGTTAGATGAAAAACTGTTTTTT.

Here the CDR3 reads CASSQASAGVAKNIQYF. CDR3 sequence (DNA): TGTGCCAGCAGCCAAGCAAGCGCGGGAGTAGCCAAAAACATTCAGTACTTC. The V and J genes are TRBV3-1 (or the pseudogene TRBV3-2) and TRBJ2-4; 7 bases match TRBD2. The V gene's germline CDR1 is LGHDT and CDR2 YNNKEL (reference sequence). J lost 0 bases, V lost 1 base, and 6 bases had no gene match. CDR3 length: 17 amino acids.

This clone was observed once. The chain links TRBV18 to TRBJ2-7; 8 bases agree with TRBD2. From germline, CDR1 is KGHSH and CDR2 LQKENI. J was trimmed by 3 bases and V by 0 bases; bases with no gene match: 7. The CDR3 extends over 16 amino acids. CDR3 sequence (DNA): TGTGCCAGCTCACCACCAGGACTAGCCGCTAACTACGAGCAGTACTTC. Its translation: CASSPPGLAANYEQYF.

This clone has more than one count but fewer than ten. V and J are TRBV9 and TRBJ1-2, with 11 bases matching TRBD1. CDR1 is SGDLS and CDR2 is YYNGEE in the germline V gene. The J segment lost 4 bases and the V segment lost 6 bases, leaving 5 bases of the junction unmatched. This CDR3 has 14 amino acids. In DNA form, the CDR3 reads TGTGCCAGCACCGGGACAGGGGGTTCCTATGGCTACACCTTC. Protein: CASTGTGGSYGYTF.

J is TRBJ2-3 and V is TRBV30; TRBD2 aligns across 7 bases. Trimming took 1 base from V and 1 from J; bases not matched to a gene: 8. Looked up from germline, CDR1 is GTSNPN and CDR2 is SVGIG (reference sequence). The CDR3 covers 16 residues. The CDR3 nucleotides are TGTGCCTGGAGTGCCCTGTTTGGGGGGGGCACAGATACGCAGTATTTT. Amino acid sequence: CAWSALFGGGTDTQYF.

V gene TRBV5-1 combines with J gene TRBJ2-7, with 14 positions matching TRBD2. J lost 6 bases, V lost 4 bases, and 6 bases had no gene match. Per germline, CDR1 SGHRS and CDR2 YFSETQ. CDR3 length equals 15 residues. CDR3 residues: CASSRGTSGGREQYF. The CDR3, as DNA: TGCGCCAGCAGCCGAGGGACTAGCGGGGGCCGCGAGCAGTACTTC.

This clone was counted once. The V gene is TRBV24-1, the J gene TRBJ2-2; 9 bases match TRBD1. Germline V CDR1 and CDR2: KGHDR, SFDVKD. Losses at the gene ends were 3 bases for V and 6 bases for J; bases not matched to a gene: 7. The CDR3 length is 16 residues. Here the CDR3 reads CATSDPPGQGSGELFF. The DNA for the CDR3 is TGTGCCACCAGTGATCCTCCGGGACAGGGATCCGGGGAGCTGTTTTTT.

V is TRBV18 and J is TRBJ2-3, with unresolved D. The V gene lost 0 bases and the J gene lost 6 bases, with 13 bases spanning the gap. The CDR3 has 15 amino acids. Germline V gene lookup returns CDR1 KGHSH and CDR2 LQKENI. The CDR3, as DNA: TGTGCCAGCTCACCACCGAGGAGCCCCGGGGATACGCAGTATTTT. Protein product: CASSPPRSPGDTQYF.

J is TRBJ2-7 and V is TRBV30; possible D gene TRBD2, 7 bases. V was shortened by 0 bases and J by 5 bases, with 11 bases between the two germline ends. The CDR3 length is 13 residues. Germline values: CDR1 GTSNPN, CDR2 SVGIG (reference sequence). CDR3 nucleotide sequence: TGTGCCTGGAGTGTAAGGGGGGGGCACGAGCAGTACTTC. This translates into CAWSVRGGHEQYF.

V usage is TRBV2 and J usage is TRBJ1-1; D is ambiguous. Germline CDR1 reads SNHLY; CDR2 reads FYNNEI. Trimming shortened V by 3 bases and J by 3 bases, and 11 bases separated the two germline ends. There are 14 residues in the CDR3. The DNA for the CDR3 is TGTGCCAGCAGTGAGTGGTCCGCGTACACTGAAGCTTTCTTT. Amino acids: CASSEWSAYTEAFF. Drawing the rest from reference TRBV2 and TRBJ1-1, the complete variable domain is EPEVTQTPSHQVTQMGQEVILRCVPISNHLYFYWYRQILGQKVEFLVSFYNNEISEKSEIFDDQFSVERPDGSNFTLKIRSTKLEDSAMYFCASSEWSAYTEAFFGQGTRLTVV.

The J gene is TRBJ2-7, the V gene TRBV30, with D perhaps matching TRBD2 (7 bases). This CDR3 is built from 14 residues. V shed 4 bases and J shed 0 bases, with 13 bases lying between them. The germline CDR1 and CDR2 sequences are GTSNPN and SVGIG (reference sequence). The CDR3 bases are TGTGCCTGGATGGGGGCGGGAGCCTCCTACGAGCAGTACTTC. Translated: CAWMGAGASYEQYF.

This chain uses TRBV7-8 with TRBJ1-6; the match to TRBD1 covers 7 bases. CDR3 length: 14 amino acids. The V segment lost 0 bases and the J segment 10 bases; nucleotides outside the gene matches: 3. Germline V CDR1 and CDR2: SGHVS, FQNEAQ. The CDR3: CASSLATGASPLHF. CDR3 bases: TGTGCCAGCAGCTTAGCCACAGGGGCATCACCCCTCCACTTT.

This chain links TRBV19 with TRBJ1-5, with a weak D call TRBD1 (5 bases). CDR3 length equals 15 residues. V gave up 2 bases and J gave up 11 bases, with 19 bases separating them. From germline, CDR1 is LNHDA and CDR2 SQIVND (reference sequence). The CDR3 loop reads CASSIYKGSSWSQHF. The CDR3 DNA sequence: TGTGCCAGTAGTATATATAAGGGGTCGTCCTGGTCCCAGCATTTT.

CDR3 DNA: TGCGCCAGCAGCCAAGGCCCGGGCGGGGCAGATACGCAGTATTTT. It is translated as CASSQGPGGADTQYF. The V call is TRBV4-1, the J call TRBJ2-3, with D tentatively TRBD2 (6 bases). The CDR3 length is 15 residues. V dropped 1 base and J dropped 4 bases, with 12 bases sitting between them. The V gene's germline CDR1 is MGHRA and CDR2 YSYEKL.

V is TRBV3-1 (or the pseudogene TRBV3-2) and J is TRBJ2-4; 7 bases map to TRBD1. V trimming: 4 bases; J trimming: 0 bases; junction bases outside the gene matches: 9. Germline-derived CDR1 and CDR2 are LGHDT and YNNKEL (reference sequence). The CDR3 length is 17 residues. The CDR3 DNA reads TGTGCCAGCAGCCCCTTCTCAGGGGGTCAAGCCAAAAACATTCAGTACTTC. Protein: CASSPFSGGQAKNIQYF.

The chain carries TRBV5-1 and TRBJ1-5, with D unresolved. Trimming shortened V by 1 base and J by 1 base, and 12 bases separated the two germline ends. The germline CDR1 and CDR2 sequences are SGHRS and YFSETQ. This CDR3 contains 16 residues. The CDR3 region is CASSLIPQRSNQPQHF. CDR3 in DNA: TGCGCCAGCAGCTTGATCCCGCAGCGAAGCAATCAGCCCCAGCATTTT.

This CDR3 is CATSRASGGYEQYF. The DNA for the CDR3 is TGTGCCACCAGCAGAGCATCAGGGGGCTACGAGCAGTACTTC. The chain recombines TRBV15 with TRBJ2-7, with TRBD1 identical over 7 bases. V dropped 1 base and J dropped 3; count of bases not matched to a gene: 3. CDR3 length: 14 residues. Germline CDR1 reads LNHNV; CDR2 reads YYDKDF (reference sequence).

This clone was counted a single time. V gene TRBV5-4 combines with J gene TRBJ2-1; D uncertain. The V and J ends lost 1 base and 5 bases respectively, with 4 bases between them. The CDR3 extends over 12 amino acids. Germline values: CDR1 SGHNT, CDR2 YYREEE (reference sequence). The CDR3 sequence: CASSLRDNEQFF. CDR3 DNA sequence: TGTGCCAGCAGCTTGCGAGACAATGAGCAGTTCTTC.

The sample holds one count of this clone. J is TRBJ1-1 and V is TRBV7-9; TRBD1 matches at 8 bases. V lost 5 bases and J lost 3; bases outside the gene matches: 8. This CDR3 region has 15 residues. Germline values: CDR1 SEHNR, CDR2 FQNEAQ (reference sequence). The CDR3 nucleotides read TGTGCCAGCAGCCCGGACAGGGTTGGAGACACTGAAGCTTTCTTT. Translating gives CASSPDRVGDTEAFF.

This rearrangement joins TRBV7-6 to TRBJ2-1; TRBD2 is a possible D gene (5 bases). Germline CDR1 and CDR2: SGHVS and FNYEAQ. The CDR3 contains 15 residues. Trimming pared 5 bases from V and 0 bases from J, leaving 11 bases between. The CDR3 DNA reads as TGTGCCAGCAGCCCCAGCGGCCTCTCCTACAATGAGCAGTTCTTC. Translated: CASSPSGLSYNEQFF. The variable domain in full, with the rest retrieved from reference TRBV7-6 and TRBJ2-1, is GAGVSQSPRYKVTKRGQDVALRCDPISGHVSLYWYRQALGQGPEFLTYFNYEAQQDKSGLPNDRFSAERPEGSISTLTIQRTEQRDSAMYRCASSPSGLSYNEQFFGPGTRLTVL.

The CDR3 DNA sequence: TGTGCCAGTGCTCACCGGGACTCCTACGCAGACAATGAGCAGTTCTTC. Amino acids: CASAHRDSYADNEQFF. The genes are TRBV2 and TRBJ2-1, with D maybe TRBD2 (6 bases). In germline, CDR1 is SNHLY, CDR2 FYNNEI. Trimming removed 9 bases from V and 5 bases from J, with 23 bases in between. This CDR3 contains 16 residues.

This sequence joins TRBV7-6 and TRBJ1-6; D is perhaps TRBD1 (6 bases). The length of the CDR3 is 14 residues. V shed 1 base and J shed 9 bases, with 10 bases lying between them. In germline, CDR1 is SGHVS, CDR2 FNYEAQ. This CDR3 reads CASSLGGQGSPLHF. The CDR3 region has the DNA TGTGCCAGCAGCTTAGGGGGGCAGGGTTCACCCCTCCACTTT.

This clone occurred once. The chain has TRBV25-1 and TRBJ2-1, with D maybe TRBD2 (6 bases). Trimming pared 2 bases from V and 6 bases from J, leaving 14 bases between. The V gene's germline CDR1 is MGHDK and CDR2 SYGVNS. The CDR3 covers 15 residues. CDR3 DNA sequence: TGTGCCAGCAGTGAACCCGGGACTCAAGTCAATGAGCAGTTCTTC. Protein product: CASSEPGTQVNEQFF.

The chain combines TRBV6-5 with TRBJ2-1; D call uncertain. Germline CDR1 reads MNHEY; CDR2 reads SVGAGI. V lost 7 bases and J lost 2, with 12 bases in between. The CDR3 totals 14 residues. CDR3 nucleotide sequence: TGTGCCAGCAATAGCCCCCCCGCCTACAATGAGCAGTTCTTC. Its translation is CASNSPPAYNEQFF.

The CDR3 sequence: CASSLTGQGTGNTIYF. CDR3 nucleotides: TGTGCCAGCAGCTTAACGGGACAGGGAACTGGAAACACCATATATTTT. The chain has TRBV7-3 and TRBJ1-3, with 9 bases matching TRBD1. Germline CDR1 is SGHTA and CDR2 is FQGTGA. The CDR3 extends over 16 amino acids. V was pared by 0 bases and J by 2 bases, with 2 bases of the junction left unmatched.

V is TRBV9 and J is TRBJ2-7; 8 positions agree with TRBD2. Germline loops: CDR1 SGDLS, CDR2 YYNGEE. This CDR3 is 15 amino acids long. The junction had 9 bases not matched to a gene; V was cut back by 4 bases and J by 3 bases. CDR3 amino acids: CASSRSGSSYYEQYF. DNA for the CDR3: TGTGCCAGCAGCCGAAGCGGGAGTTCGTACTACGAGCAGTACTTC.

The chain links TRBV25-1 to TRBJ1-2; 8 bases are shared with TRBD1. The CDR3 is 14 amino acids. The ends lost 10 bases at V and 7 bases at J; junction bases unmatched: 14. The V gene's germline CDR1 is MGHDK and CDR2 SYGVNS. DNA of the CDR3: TGTGCCACCTCAGGCCCCGGACAGGGCGGTGGCTACACCTTC. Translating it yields CATSGPGQGGGYTF.